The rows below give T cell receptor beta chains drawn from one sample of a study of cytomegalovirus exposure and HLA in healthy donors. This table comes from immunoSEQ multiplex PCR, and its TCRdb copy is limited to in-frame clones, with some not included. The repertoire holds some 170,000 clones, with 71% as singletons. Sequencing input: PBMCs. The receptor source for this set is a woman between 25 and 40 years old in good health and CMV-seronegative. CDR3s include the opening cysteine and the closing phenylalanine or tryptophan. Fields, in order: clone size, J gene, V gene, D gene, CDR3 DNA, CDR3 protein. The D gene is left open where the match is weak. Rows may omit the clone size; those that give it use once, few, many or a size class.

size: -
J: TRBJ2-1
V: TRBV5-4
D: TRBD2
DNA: TGTGCCAGCAGCTACCTAGCGGGGGAGTACAATGAGCAGTTCTTC
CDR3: CASSYLAGEYNEQFF

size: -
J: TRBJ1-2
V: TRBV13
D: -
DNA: TGTGCCAGCAACACGGGCGGGGGCGGGTACACCTTC
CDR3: CASNTGGGGYTF

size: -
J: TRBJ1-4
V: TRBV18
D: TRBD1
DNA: TGTGCCAGCTCACGGGGACAGTCTGAAAAACTGTTTTTT
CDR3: CASSRGQSEKLFF

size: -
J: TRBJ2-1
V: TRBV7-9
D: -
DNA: TGTGCCAGCAGCTTCTCCCGAGGGTACAATGAGCAGTTCTTC
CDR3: CASSFSRGYNEQFF

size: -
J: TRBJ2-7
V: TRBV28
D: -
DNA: TGTGCCAGCAGTTCCAACTACGAGCAGTACTTC
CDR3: CASSSNYEQYF

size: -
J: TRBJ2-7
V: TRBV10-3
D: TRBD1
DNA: TGTGCCATCAGTGAGTCTCTGGACAGGGACTACGAGCAGTACTTC
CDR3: CAISESLDRDYEQYF

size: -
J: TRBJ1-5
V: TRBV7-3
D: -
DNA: TGTGCCAGCAGCCTCAACGGGGGGCACAATCAGCCCCAGCATTTT
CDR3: CASSLNGGHNQPQHF

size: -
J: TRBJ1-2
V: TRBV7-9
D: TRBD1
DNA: TGTGCCAGCAGCACTCTACAGGGGATCGCTAACTATGGCTACACCTTC
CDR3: CASSTLQGIANYGYTF

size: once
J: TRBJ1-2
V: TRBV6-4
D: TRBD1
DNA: TGTGCCAGCAGTGACTCGAAGGGGGCGGATGGCTACACCTTC
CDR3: CASSDSKGADGYTF

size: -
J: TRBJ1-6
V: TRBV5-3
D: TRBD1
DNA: TGTGCCAGAAGCTGGTCCCGGGACAGTAGTTCACCCCTCCACTTT
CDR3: CARSWSRDSSSPLHF

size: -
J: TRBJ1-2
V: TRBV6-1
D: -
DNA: TGTGCCAGCAGGGAAGGACAGATCTATGGCTACACCTTC
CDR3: CASREGQIYGYTF

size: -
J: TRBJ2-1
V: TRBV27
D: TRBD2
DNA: TGTGCCAGCAGTTTTTGGGCGGGGGGGGGTAGGGAGCAGTTCTTC
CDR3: CASSFWAGGGREQFF

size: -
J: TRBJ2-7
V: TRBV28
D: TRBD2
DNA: TGTGCCAGCAACGGGGGGGCGAACTACGAGCAGTACTTC
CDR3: CASNGGANYEQYF

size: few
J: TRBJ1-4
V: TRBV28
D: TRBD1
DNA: TGTGCCAGCAGTACCCTGACAGGGGGAGGTGAAAAACTGTTTTTT
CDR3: CASSTLTGGGEKLFF

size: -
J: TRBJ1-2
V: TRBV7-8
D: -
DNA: TGTGCCAGCAGCTTAGCGTTTAGTACGGACTATGGCTACACCTTC
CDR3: CASSLAFSTDYGYTF

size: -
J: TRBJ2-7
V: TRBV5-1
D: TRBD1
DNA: TGCGCCAGCAGCTTGGCAGTTTCGGGACAGGGGGCTCGGGAGCAGTACTTC
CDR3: CASSLAVSGQGAREQYF

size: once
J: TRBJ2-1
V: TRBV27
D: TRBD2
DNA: TGTGCCAGCAGTATTACTAGCGCCTCCTACAATGAGCAGTTCTTC
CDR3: CASSITSASYNEQFF

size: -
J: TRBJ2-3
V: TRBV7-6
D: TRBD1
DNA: TGTGCCAGCAGCTCCGGGACAGTTTGGACAGATACGCAGTATTTT
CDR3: CASSSGTVWTDTQYF

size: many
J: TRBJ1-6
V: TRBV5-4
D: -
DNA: TGTGCCAGCAGCTGGGGGGTAGGAATTTCACCCCTCCACTTT
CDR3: CASSWGVGISPLHF

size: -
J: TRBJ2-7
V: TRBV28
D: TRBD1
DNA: TGTGCCAGCAGTTCTCAGGACAGGGGGTCCTACGAGCAGTACTTC
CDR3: CASSSQDRGSYEQYF

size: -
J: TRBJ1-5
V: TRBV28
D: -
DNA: TGTGCCAGCAGTTACCGGGATCAGCCCCAGCATTTT
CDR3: CASSYRDQPQHF

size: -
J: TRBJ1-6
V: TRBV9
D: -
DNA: TGTGCCAGCAGCGTAAGGGAGGACGGTTCACCCCTCCACTTT
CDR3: CASSVREDGSPLHF

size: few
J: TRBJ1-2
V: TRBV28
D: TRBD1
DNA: TGTGCCAGCAGTTTAGCACAGGGGAGCTCTGGCTACACCTTC
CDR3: CASSLAQGSSGYTF

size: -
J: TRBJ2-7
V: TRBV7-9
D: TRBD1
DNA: TGTGCCAGCAGCTCGGACAGGGGGAAGTACGAGCAGTACTTC
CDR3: CASSSDRGKYEQYF

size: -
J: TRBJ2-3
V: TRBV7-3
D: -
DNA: TGTGCCAGCAGACTAGCTGGCACAGATACGCAGTATTTT
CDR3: CASRLAGTDTQYF

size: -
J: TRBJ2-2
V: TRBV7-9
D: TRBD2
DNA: TGTGCCAGCAGCTTACTAGCGGGCCGCGGGGAGCTGTTTTTT
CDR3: CASSLLAGRGELFF

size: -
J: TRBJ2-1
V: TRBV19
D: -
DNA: TGTGCCAGTAGTAATCCGGGAGATCGGAATGAGCAGTTCTTC
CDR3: CASSNPGDRNEQFF

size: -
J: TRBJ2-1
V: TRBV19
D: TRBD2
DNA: TGTGCCAGCCTTAGCGGGGGGGCCGATAATGAGCAGTTCTTC
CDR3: CASLSGGADNEQFF

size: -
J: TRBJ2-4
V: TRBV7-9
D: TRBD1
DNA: TGTGCCAGCAGCTTAGGGGACAGGGTCTGGGGTAACATTCAGTACTTC
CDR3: CASSLGDRVWGNIQYF

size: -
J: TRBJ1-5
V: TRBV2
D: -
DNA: TGTGCCAGCATTCCGGAGAGGGATCAGCCCCAGCATTTT
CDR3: CASIPERDQPQHF

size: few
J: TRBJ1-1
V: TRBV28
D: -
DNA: TGTGCCAGCAGTTTGGGCAGGGGCACTGAAGCTTTCTTT
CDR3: CASSLGRGTEAFF

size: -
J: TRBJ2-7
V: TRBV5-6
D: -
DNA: TGTGCCAGCAGCTTAGAACCGCTCGGGGAGCAGTACTTC
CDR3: CASSLEPLGEQYF

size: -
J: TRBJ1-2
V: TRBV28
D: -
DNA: TGTGCCAGCAGTTCCCACCCCCGGGGCTACACCTTC
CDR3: CASSSHPRGYTF

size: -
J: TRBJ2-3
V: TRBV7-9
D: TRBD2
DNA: TGTGCCAGCAGACCTAGCGGGAGGGCCTCAGATACGCAGTATTTT
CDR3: CASRPSGRASDTQYF

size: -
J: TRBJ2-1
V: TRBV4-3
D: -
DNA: TGCGCCAGCAGCGCGACGGGGAGCCTTAAGGATGAGCAGTTCTTC
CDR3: CASSATGSLKDEQFF

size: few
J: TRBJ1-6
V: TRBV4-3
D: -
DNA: TGCGCCAGCAGCCAAGGCCGGGACGGGGGGACACCCCTCCACTTT
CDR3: CASSQGRDGGTPLHF

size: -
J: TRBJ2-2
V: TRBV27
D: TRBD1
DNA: TGTGCCAGCAGTTTTTATCTTCGGACAGGGACGAACACCGGGGAGCTGTTTTTT
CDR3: CASSFYLRTGTNTGELFF

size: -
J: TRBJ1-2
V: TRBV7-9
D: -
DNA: TGTGCCAGCAGCCCAAGGGGCCTCCACTACACCTTC
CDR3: CASSPRGLHYTF

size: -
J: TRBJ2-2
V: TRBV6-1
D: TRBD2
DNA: TGTGCCAGCAGTAGATTAGCGGGAAACACCGGGGAGCTGTTTTTT
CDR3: CASSRLAGNTGELFF

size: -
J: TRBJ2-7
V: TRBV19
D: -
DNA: TGTGCCAGCGCCCAGTGGCCGGGCGAGCAGTACTTC
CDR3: CASAQWPGEQYF

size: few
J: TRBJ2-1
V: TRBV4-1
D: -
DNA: TGCGCCAGCAGCCAAGAGCAGGGCGATTACAATGAGCAGTTCTTC
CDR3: CASSQEQGDYNEQFF

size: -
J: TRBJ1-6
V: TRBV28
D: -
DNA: TGTGCCAGCAGTTTGAGTGCCGGGGTCTCCTATAATTCACCCCTCCACTTT
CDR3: CASSLSAGVSYNSPLHF

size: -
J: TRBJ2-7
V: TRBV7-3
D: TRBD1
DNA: TGTGCCAGCAGCCCCCGCTCGGGACAGGGACCCTACGAGCAGTACTTC
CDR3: CASSPRSGQGPYEQYF

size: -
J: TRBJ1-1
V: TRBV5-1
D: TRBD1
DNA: TGCGCCAGCAGCTACGGGACAGGAAGTGAAGCTTTCTTT
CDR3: CASSYGTGSEAFF

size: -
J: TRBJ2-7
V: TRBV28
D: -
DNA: TGTGCCAGCAGTCCGATCACCCCGGGGTACGAGCAGTACTTC
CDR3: CASSPITPGYEQYF

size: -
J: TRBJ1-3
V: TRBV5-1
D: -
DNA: TGCGCCAGCAGCTTAACAGGGACTGGAAACACCATATATTTT
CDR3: CASSLTGTGNTIYF

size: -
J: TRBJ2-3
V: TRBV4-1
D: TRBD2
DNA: TGCGCCAGCAGCCAACCGGGACTAGCGGCCGTAAAAGATACGCAGTATTTT
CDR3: CASSQPGLAAVKDTQYF

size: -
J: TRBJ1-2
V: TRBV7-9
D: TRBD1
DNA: TGTGCCAGCAGCCTCGACGGGACAGGACCTTATGGCTACACCTTC
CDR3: CASSLDGTGPYGYTF

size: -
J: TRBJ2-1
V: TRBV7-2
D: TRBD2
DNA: TGTGCCAGCAGCTTAGTGAGCGGGGCCCCTTCGGGAGAGCAGTTCTTC
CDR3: CASSLVSGAPSGEQFF

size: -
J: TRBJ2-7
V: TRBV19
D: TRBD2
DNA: TGTGCCAGTAGCTTCCGTAGCGGGAACGAGCAGTACTTC
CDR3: CASSFRSGNEQYF

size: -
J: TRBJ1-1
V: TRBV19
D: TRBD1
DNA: TGTGCCAGTAGTTCCCAGACAGGGATGAACACTGAAGCTTTCTTT
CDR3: CASSSQTGMNTEAFF

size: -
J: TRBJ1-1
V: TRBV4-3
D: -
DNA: TGCGCCAGCAGCCAAGATCGCCAGGGAATGGCTGAAGCTTTCTTT
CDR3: CASSQDRQGMAEAFF

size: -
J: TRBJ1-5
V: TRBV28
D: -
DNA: TGTGCCAGCTCATTGGACCTGGCGGGAGCTCAGCCCCAGCATTTT
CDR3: CASSLDLAGAQPQHF

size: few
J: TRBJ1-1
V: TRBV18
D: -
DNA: TGTGCCAGCTCACCGGGACACAGGAACACTGAAGCTTTCTTT
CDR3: CASSPGHRNTEAFF

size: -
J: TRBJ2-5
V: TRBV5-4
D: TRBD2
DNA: TGTGCCAGCAGCAAAAAGTCTAGCGGCCAAGAGACCCAGTACTTC
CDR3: CASSKKSSGQETQYF